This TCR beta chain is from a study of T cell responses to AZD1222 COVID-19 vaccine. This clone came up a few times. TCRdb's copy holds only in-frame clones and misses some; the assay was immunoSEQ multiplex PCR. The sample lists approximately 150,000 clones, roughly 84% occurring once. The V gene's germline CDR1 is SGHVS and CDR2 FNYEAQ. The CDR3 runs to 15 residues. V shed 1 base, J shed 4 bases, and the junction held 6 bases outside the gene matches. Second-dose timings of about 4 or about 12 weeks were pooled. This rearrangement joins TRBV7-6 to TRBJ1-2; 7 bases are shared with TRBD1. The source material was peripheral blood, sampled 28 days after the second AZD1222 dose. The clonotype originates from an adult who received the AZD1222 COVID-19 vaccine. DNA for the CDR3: TGTGCCAGCAGCTTAGGTACAGGGGAGGTCTATGGCTACACCTTC. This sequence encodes CASSLGTGEVYGYTF. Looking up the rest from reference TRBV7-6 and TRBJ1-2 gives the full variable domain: GAGVSQSPRYKVTKRGQDVALRCDPISGHVSLYWYRQALGQGPEFLTYFNYEAQQDKSGLPNDRFSAERPEGSISTLTIQRTEQRDSAMYRCASSLGTGEVYGYTFGSGTRLTVV.